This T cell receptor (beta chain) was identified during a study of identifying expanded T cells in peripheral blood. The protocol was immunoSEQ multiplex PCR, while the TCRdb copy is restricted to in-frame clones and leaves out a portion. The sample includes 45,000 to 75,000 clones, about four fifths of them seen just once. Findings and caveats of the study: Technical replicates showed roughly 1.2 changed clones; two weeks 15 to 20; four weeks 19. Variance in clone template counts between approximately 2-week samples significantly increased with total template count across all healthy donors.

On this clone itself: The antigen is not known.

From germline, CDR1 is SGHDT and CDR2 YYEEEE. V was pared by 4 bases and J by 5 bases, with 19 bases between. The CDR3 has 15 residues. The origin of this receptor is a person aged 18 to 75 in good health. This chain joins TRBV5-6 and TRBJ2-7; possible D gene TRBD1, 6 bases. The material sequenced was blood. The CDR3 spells CASSVRGSKGDEQYF. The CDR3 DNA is TGTGCCAGCAGCGTCCGCGGGTCGAAGGGGGACGAGCAGTACTTC.